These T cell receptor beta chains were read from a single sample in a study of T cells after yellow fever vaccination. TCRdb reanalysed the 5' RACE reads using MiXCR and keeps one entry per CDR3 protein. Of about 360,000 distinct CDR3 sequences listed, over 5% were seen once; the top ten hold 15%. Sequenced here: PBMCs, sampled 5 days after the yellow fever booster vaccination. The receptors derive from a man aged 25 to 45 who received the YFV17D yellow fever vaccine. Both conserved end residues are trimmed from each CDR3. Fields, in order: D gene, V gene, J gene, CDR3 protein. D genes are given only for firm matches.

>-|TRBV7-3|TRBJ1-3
ASSSTTGNTIY
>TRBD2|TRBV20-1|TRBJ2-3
SATREAYRTDTQY
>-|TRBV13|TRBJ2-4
ASSSPGNGNIQY
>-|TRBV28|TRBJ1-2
ASSLGAQYYGYT
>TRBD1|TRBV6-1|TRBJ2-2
ASRRTGPPGELF
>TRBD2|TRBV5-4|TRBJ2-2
ASSLTETSAGELF
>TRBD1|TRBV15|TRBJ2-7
ATSEPGQGYRVQY
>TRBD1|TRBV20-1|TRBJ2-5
SAGSRQGSETQY
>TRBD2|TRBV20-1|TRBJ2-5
SARIAGRETQY
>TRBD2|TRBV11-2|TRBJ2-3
ASSQMGAGGPPTDTQY
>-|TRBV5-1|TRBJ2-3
ASSYYSGTGDTQY
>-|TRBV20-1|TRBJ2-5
SAPGTPIRETQY
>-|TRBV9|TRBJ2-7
ASSITGLDYEQY
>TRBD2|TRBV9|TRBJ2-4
ASSVKSGGGKGNIQY
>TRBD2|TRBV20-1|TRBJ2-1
SDDGLANYNEQF
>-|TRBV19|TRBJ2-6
ASRKQLISGANVLT
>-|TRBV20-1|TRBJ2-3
SARDSLRVGGLPRPNTQY
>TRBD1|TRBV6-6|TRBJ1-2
ASSTTGEGAYT
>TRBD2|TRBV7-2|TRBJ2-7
ASSDLGREGFEQY
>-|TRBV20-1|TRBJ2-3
SASQGRSTDTQY
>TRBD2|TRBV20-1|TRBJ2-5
SARDQTSGIETQY
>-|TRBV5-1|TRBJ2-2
ASSDAGVPGELF
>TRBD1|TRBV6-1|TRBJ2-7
ASSHNYGTGLLEQY
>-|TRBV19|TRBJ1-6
ASSRPNSPLH